Listed below are T cell receptor beta chains from one sample, sequenced in a study of T cell clonotyping in hematopoietic cell transplantation. Profiled with immunoSEQ multiplex PCR; TCRdb holds only in-frame clones, not every one. The data contain roughly 10,000 clones, about 75% of them seen just once; the ten biggest clones take up around 50%. The source material was peripheral blood mononuclear cells, sampled 180 days after allogeneic stem cell transplant. The source is a female patient aged 50-59 years who had an allogeneic stem cell transplant from a related donor, so the T cells may come from the graft donor. Some clones in this sample may be carry-over from other donors' samples. Each CDR3 is given with its conserved first and last residue. A D gene is named only where the DNA matches it firmly. Clone sizes are given selectively: once, few, many, or a class where the clone is expanded.

j_call v_call d_call clone_size cdr3_nt cdr3_aa
TRBJ1-1 TRBV6-5 - - TGTGCCAGCAGGGGCAGCCTATCGAACACTGAAGCTTTCTTT CASRGSLSNTEAFF
TRBJ1-1 TRBV19 TRBD1 once TGTGCCAGTAGCCAACAGGGGACTGAAGCTTTCTTT CASSQQGTEAFF
TRBJ2-7 TRBV30 TRBD2 - TGTGCCTGGACATGGGGGGGCGAGCAGTACTTC CAWTWGGEQYF
TRBJ1-2 TRBV30 - few TGTGCCTGGGCGAGTCGGGACACACGAAACTATGGCTACACCTTC CAWASRDTRNYGYTF
TRBJ1-6 TRBV27 TRBD1 - TGTGCCAGCACCACGGACAGGGCTAATTCACCCCTCCACTTT CASTTDRANSPLHF
TRBJ1-5 TRBV28 - - TGTGCCAGCAGCGTTATCCAGGGTAGCAATCAGCCCCAGCATTTT CASSVIQGSNQPQHF
TRBJ2-1 TRBV28 - - TGTGCCAGCAGTTTGGTGGACAGCTACAATGAGCAGTTCTTC CASSLVDSYNEQFF
TRBJ1-2 TRBV7-2 TRBD1 - TGTGCCAGCAGCTTGGGGCAGGGGGCCCCCTATGGCTACACCTTC CASSLGQGAPYGYTF
TRBJ1-2 TRBV4-3 - - TGCGCCAGCAGCCTAAATACAGGGAACTATGGCTACACCTTC CASSLNTGNYGYTF
TRBJ1-6 TRBV6-6 - - TGTGCCAGCAGTTACCCCGGACCCTTTGGGGGGTCACCCCTCCACTTT CASSYPGPFGGSPLHF
TRBJ2-7 TRBV10-2 TRBD1 medium-sized TGCGCCAGCAGTGAGTCGACAGGGCGCTCCTACGAGCAGTACTTC CASSESTGRSYEQYF
TRBJ2-1 TRBV7-2 - - TGTGCCAGCAGCTTATACAGTCTCAATGAGCAGTTCTTC CASSLYSLNEQFF
TRBJ1-5 TRBV19 TRBD1 - TGTGCCAGTAGCTGGACAGGGGCGCAGCCCCAGCATTTT CASSWTGAQPQHF
TRBJ1-6 TRBV4-3 - - TGCGCCAGCAGCCATTCCGACGGGGGGGCCTATAGGGCACCCCTCCACTTT CASSHSDGGAYRAPLHF
TRBJ2-4 TRBV5-8 TRBD2 - TGTGCCAGCAGCCCCGGACTAGCGGGGGAGAGGGACATTCAGTACTTC CASSPGLAGERDIQYF
TRBJ2-7 TRBV2 - - TGTGCCAGCAGCGAATACCGGGACCTGGAGCAGTACTTC CASSEYRDLEQYF
TRBJ1-2 TRBV9 TRBD1 - TGTGCCAGCAGCGATGGGTGGGACAGGGCTGACTATGGCTACACCTTC CASSDGWDRADYGYTF
TRBJ2-5 TRBV5-4 TRBD1 - TGTGCCAGCAGCTCGGGACAGGTGAAAGAGACCCAGTACTTC CASSSGQVKETQYF
TRBJ1-2 TRBV5-8 - - TGTGCCAGCAGCTTGGGGGGCCTGAGGGTCGGCTACACCTTC CASSLGGLRVGYTF
TRBJ1-5 TRBV19 - - TGTGCCACTCGCCGACTTGAACAGGGAGATCAGCCCCAGCATTTT CATRRLEQGDQPQHF
TRBJ2-3 TRBV4-1 TRBD2 - TGCGCCAGCAGCCAAGATCCGGCTAGCGGGGGGGATACGCAGTATTTT CASSQDPASGGDTQYF
TRBJ1-1 TRBV29-1 - - TGCAGCGTTGCCCTCCGGGGAAACACTGAAGCTTTCTTT CSVALRGNTEAFF
TRBJ1-6 TRBV7-2 - - TGTGCCAGCAGCTCACAGGGAACCTATAATTCACCCCTCCACTTT CASSSQGTYNSPLHF
TRBJ2-1 TRBV5-8 - - TGTGCCAGCAGCTTACCCCGGGGGGCCGGCTCCTACAATGAGCAGTTCTTC CASSLPRGAGSYNEQFF
TRBJ1-3 TRBV7-8 TRBD1 medium-sized TGTGCCAGCAGCCAATTACCTCAGGGGGCTGGAAACACCATATATTTT CASSQLPQGAGNTIYF
TRBJ1-6 TRBV7-2 - - TGTGCCAGCAGCTTAGCGAGACACCCGGGAGGGGGATCACCCCTCCACTTT CASSLARHPGGGSPLHF
TRBJ2-7 TRBV2 - few TGTGCCAGCACCGGACAACTCTACGAGCAGTACTTC CASTGQLYEQYF
TRBJ1-2 TRBV4-1 - - TGCGCCAGCAGCCACCAGGGTTTTGGCTACACCTTC CASSHQGFGYTF
TRBJ1-2 TRBV6-5 TRBD1 - TGTGCCAGCATTGATCTCGGGACAGGTCACTATGGCTACACCTTC CASIDLGTGHYGYTF
TRBJ1-2 TRBV4-3 TRBD1 - TGCGCCAGCAGCCAGGCCTACAGGGGAGCCAACTATGGCTACACCTTC CASSQAYRGANYGYTF
TRBJ2-7 TRBV7-6 TRBD1 - TGTGCCAGCAGCTTAGCGACAGGGCCCTACGAGCAGTACTTC CASSLATGPYEQYF
TRBJ1-6 TRBV7-2 - - TGTGCCAGCAGCTCCAGGGCCGAGGTGGGTTCACCCCTCCACTTT CASSSRAEVGSPLHF
TRBJ1-6 TRBV7-9 - - TGTGCCAGCAGTCCACTGAGGTCCTATAATTCACCCCTCCACTTT CASSPLRSYNSPLHF